The clone carrying this TCR beta chain has only a few counts. Its antigen remains unknown. Mismatch with germline at one junction end may stem from a read error. These data come from a study of T-cell memory formation after mild COVID-19. Whole-study findings and limits: Memory sampled before infection contained some responding clones, suggesting cross-reactive memory joined.

Germline-derived CDR1 and CDR2 are SQVTM and ANQGSEA. This CDR3 region has 14 residues. Using its own MiXCR run on the 5' RACE reads, TCRdb lists one record per CDR3 protein. The sample lists 130,000 to 150,000 distinct CDR3 sequences; over 15% were seen once. The rearrangement joins TRBV29-1 to TRBJ2-3; 9 bases fit TRBD2. Material for sequencing was PBMCs or a T cell subset sorted from them (not recorded which). This receptor was obtained from an adult woman who had mild COVID-19 (a few samples of this study predate the infection). Cell type and time point are not known. CDR3 sequence (DNA): TGCAGCCTTGAGACTAGCGGACACACAGATACGCAGTATTTT. Translated, it gives CSLETSGHTDTQYF.